Sequencing of this T cell receptor (beta chain) was carried out in a study of neurological immune-mediated disorders (dated by TCRdb to about 2019). Describing the broader study: Peripheral blood TCR-beta repertoires from patients with HTLV-I-associated myelopathy (HAM/TSP), patients with multiple sclerosis, and healthy controls were compared in the study using UMI-based sequencing. Longitudinal HAM/TSP and healthy donors had 3 time-points each (roughly 3-40 month intervals). The cohort comprised 68 subjects: roughly 14 HAM/TSP patients, 34 multiple sclerosis patients and around 20 healthy controls. The approximately 100 TCR-beta libraries included longitudinal samples, technical triplicates and paired sorted CD4+ and CD8+ T-cell subsets alongside PBMC samples.

The time point label, as the study defines it: longitudinal time-point 1 (baseline). Unsorted PBMC libraries were generated from 2 million PBMCs stored in RNAlater at -80 °C until RNA extraction. PBMCs were separated from peripheral blood using Ficoll-Hypaque density gradient centrifugation and then cryopreserved in liquid nitrogen. This clonotype was found many times. Its antigen remains undetermined. The sample holds no much larger clone one base away, and base qualities are not on file. Overall results and qualifications from the work: TCR clonal expansion was highest in HAM/TSP patients and lowest in MS patients, with MS patients falling below even healthy controls. Across subjects, expanded clones never shared an identical CDR3 amino acid sequence, which suggests that the TCR-beta repertoires in every group were private.

cDNA synthesis used template-switch 5'RACE with a primer carrying a 10-nucleotide random unique molecular identifier tagging each TCR transcript. Every sequencing run yielded over 190 million TCR-beta sequences covering 15-18 subjects. The RNeasy kit was used for extraction of total RNA. The KAPA Real-time Library Amplification kit was used to amplify TCR-beta VDJ regions with primers targeting the TCR constant region and the 5'RACE anchor. Sample indexes and Illumina adaptors were added in a first PCR, and a second PCR then increased library yield. After Ampure bead purification, the TCR product of roughly 650 bp was size-selected on a 2% E-gel SizeSelection system. Library quality was checked on a Bioanalyzer, concentration was measured with Qubit, and libraries were quantified with the Kapa Library Quantification kit before pooling. An Illumina HiSeq 2500 was used to sequence the libraries paired-end at 2 x 150 bp. To increase sequence diversity, about 23-30% phiX was spiked into each library pool. Per the source publication's procedure: The quality-filtered reads were processed with the UMI-based MiGEC pipeline, whose error correction step removed more than 80% of the raw TCR sequences. IMGT germline references were used for alignment of VDJ genes, and clonotypes were defined by a unique CDR3 amino acid sequence together with V-J genes. Clonal expansion, Shannon diversity and CDR3 relatedness were evaluated with VDJtools (CalcPairwiseDistances, ClusterSamples), while phylogenetic trees were built in CLCbio workbench. Using coefficient-of-variation modelling across technical triplicates, the study counted a clone as expanded if it had at least 8 unique UMIs. TCRdb reanalyzed the raw reads on its own, using fastp at Q25 for trimming and MiXCR for clone calling, and kept in-frame beta chains. Rows merge per CDR3 protein into single entries with the most common DNA and genes. V and J calls and clone size were set by TCRdb, not the authors. For this sample the table gives 71,000 or so distinct CDR3 sequences, of which about 13% were detected only once. Around 4.3% of the sample is in the top ten clones.

The TCR comes from a female donor with HTLV-1-associated myelopathy (HAM/TSP). Sequenced: PBMCs.

The CDR3 reads as follows: CASSSLSNTDTQYF. The DNA sequence reads TGCGCCAGCAGCTCTCTATCCAACACAGATACGCAGTATTTT. Recombination connected TRBV5-1 to TRBJ2-3; the D gene is unclear. The CDR3 goes from the cysteine to the phenylalanine over 14 residues. The sequence is cut down to CDR3 DNA, 42 bases in frame from base 1. The germline V gene gives CDR1 as SGHRS and CDR2 as YFSETQ. V is cut by 3 bases and J by 2 bases, and the space between the germline ends is 10 bases.